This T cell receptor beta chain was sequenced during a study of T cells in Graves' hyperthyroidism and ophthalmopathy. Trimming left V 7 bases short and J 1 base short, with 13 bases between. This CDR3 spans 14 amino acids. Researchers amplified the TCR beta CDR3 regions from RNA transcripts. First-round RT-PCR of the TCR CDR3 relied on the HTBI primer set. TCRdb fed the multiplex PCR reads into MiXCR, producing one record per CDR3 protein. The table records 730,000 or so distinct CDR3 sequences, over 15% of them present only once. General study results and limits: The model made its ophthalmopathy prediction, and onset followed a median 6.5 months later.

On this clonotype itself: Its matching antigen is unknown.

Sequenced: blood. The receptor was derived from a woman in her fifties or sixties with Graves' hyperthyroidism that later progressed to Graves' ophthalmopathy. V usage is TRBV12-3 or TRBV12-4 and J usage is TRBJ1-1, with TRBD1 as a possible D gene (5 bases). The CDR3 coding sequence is TGTGCCAGCAATAAGGGACCGCGGAACACTGAAGCTTTCTTT. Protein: CASNKGPRNTEAFF.